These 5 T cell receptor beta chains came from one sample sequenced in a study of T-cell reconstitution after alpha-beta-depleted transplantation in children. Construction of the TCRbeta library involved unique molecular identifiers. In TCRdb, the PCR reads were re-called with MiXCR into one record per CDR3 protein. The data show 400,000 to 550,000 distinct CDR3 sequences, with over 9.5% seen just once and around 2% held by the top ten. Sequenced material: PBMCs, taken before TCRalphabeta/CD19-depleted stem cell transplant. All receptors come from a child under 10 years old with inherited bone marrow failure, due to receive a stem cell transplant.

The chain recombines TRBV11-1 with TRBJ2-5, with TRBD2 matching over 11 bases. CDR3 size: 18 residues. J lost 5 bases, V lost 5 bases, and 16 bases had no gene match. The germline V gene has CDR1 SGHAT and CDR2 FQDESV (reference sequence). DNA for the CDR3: TGTGCCAGCAGCGCATTACCGGGACTAGCGGTGATAGGTGAGACCCAGTACTTC. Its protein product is CASSALPGLAVIGETQYF.

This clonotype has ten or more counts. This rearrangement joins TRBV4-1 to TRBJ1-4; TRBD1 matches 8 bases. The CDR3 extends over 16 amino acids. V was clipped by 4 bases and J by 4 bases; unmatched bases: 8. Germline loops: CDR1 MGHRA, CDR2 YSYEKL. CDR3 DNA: TGCGCCAGCAGCCGTACTCCGGGACAGGTTAATGAAAAACTGTTTTTT. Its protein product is CASSRTPGQVNEKLFF.

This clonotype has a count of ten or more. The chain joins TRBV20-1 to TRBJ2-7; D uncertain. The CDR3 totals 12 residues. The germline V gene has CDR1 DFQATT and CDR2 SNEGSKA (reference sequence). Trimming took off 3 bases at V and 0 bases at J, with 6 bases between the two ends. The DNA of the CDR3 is TGCAGTGCTAGCCGGAGCTCCTACGAGCAGTACTTC. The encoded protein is CSASRSSYEQYF.

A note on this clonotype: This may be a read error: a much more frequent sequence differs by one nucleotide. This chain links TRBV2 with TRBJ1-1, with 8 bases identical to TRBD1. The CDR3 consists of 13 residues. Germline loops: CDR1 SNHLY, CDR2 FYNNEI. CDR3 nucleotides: TGTGCCCGCAGCTACGGACAGGGCGCTGAAGCTTTCTTT. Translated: CARSYGQGAEAFF.

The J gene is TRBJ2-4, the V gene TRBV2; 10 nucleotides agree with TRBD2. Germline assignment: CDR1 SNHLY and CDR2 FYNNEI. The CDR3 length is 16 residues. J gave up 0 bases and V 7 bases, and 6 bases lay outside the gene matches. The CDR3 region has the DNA TGTGCCAGCACCGCGGGACTAGCGCTAGCCAAAAACATTCAGTACTTC. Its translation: CASTAGLALAKNIQYF.